Here is one TCR beta chain with its context. Its target is unknown. An approximately 200 ng quantity of DNA, 25,000 to 30,000 T cell genomes, went into the sorted-subset replicate PCRs. TCRdb's copy holds only in-frame clones and misses some; the assay was immunoSEQ multiplex PCR. Among about 2.4 million clones listed, 93% were seen once. The data were obtained in a study of shared clonotypes between healthy human individuals. Study background: The study drew on a couple of women and three men aged 18 to 49 as donors.

Points from the study as a whole: Clonotypes which were not shared had lower generation probabilities than clonotypes that all four donors shared.

Donors had no recently reported acute infections or vaccinations and were HIV-negative. V was pared by 4 bases and J by 0 bases, with 17 bases between. CDR1 and CDR2 from the germline V gene are SGHRS and YFSETQ. The CDR3 runs 18 residues. This sequence was found in a man aged 18 to 29 in good health. Some clones in this sample may be carry-over from other donors' samples. The sample comprised naive CD4+ T cells from PBMCs. The subset: CD45RA+ positively selected. The chain carries TRBV5-1 and TRBJ2-6; D might be TRBD2 (7 bases). The DNA for the CDR3 is TGCGCCAGCAGCCCCGGGGGGCCCTTACACTCTGGGGCCAACGTCCTGACTTTC. It is translated as CASSPGGPLHSGANVLTF.